This T cell receptor beta chain was identified in a study of early T cells in non-severe SARS-CoV-2 infection. TCRdb itself ran the 5' RACE reads through MiXCR, one entry per CDR3 protein. The repertoire has about 97,000 distinct CDR3 sequences, about 12% of them found once; the top ten carry approximately 6%. This sequence was found in an adult who was a healthcare worker with PCR-confirmed SARS-CoV-2 infection or an uninfected control (not recorded which). The sample taken for sequencing was whole blood.

CDR3 residues: CASSQERGGSGSPLHF. In DNA, the CDR3 is TGCGCCAGCAGCCAAGAGAGGGGAGGCTCGGGGTCACCCCTCCACTTT. The chain is built from TRBV4-1 and TRBJ1-6; TRBD1 is a possible D gene (5 bases). Trimming removed 0 bases at V and 10 bases at J, with 16 bases between. The CDR3 runs 16 residues. Germline V lookup: CDR1 MGHRA, CDR2 YSYEKL.